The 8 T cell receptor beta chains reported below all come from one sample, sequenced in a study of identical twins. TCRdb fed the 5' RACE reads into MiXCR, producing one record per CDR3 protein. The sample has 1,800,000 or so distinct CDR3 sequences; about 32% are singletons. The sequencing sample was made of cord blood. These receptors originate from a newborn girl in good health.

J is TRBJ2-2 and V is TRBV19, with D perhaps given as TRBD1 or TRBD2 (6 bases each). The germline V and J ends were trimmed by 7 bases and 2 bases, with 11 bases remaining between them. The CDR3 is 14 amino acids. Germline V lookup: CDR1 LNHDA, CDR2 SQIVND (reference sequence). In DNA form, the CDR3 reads TGTGCCAGTATCCGGGGGCTCAACACCGGGGAGCTGTTTTTT. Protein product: CASIRGLNTGELFF.

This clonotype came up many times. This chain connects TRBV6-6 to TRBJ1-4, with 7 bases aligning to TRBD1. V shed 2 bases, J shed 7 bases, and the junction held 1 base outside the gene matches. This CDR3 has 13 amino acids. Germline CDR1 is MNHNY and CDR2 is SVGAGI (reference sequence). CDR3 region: CASSYNRGEKLFF. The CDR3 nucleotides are TGTGCCAGCAGTTACAACAGGGGTGAAAAACTGTTTTTT.

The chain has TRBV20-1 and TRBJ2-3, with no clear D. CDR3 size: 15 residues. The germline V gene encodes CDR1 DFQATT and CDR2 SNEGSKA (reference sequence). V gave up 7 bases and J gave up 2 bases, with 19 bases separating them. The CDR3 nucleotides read TGCAGTGTCAAAAGAGATGGACGATTCACAGATACGCAGTATTTT. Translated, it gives CSVKRDGRFTDTQYF.

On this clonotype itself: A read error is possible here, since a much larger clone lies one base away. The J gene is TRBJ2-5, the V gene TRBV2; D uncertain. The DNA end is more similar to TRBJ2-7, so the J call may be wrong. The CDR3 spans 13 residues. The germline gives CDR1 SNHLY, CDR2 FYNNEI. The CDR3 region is CASSGSETYEQYF. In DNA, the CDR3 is TGTGCCAGCAGTGGCAGCGAAACCTACGAGCAGTACTTC.

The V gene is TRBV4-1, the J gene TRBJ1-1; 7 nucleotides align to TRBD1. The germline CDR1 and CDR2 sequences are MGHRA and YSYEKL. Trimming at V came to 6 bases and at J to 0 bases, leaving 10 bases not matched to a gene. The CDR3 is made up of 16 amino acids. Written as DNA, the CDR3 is TGCGCCAGCAGACTTAGACAGGGCGGATTGAACACTGAAGCTTTCTTT. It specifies CASRLRQGGLNTEAFF.

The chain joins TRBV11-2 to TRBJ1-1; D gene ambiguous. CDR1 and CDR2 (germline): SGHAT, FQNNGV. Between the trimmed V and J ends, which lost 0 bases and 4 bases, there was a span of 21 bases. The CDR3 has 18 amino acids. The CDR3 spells CASSLENHNLPGGTEAFF. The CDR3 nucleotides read TGTGCCAGCAGCTTAGAAAACCACAACCTGCCAGGAGGCACTGAAGCTTTCTTT. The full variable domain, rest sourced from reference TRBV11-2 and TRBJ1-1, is EAGVAQSPRYKIIEKRQSVAFWCNPISGHATLYWYQQILGQGPKLLIQFQNNGVVDDSQLPKDRFSAERLKGVDSTLKIQPAKLEDSAVYLCASSLENHNLPGGTEAFFGQGTRLTVV.

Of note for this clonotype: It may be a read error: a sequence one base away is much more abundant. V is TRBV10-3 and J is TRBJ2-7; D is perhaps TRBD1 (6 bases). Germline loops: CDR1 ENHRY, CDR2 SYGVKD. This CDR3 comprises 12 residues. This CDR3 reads CATSEGQYEQYF. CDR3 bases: TGTGCCACCAGTGAGGGACAATACGAGCAGTACTTC.

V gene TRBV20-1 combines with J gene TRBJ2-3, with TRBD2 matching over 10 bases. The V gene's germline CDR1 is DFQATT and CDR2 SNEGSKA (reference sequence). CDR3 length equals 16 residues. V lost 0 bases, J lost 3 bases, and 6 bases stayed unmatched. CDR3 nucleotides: TGCAGTGCTAGAGATTTCCTAGCGGGGGTAACAGATACGCAGTATTTT. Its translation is CSARDFLAGVTDTQYF.